Shown below are 9 T cell receptor beta chains from a single sample sequenced in a study of T cell repertoires in cytomegalovirus infection (dated by TCRdb to the late 2010s). Reads for this sample came from an Illumina HiSeq 1500. The public reads were reanalyzed by TCRdb: fastp trimming at Q25, MiXCR alignment, in-frame beta chains only. Rows matching on CDR3 protein sequence are summarized as one entry with the most common DNA and genes. Counted in this sample were roughly 730,000 distinct CDR3 sequences; about 33% of them appeared once. The ten largest clones add up to roughly 18% of the sample. Per the publication, the treatment or condition label means: in vitro stimulation with specific CMV peptide epitopes to enrich CMV-specific T cells. No antigens are known for them. Source: cultured PBMCs, taken from culture after CMV antigen stimulation. The receptors come from a human donor in good health (CMV status not recorded). Some clones in this sample may be carry-over from other donors' samples.

The chain is built from TRBV12-3 or TRBV12-4 and TRBJ1-4; D not resolved. This CDR3 contains 15 residues. Trimming removed 1 base from V and 2 bases from J, with 8 bases in between. The CDR3 DNA reads TGTGCCAGCAGTTTAGAAGCGTGGACTAATGAAAAACTGTTTTTT. It encodes CASSLEAWTNEKLFF.

This clonotype was counted at least ten times. The V call is TRBV7-2, the J call TRBJ1-1, with no clear D. CDR1 is SGHTA, CDR2 FQGNSA, per germline. The CDR3 spans 12 residues. V gave up 5 bases and J gave up 6 bases, with 10 bases separating them. This CDR3 is CASSDAGPEAFF. In DNA form, the CDR3 reads TGTGCCAGCAGCGATGCGGGCCCTGAAGCTTTCTTT.

The chain recombines TRBV2 with TRBJ2-7, with 9 bases matching TRBD1. CDR1 is SNHLY, CDR2 FYNNEI, per germline. The CDR3 has 14 amino acids. Trimming cost V 7 bases and J 4 bases; bases outside gene matches: 8. The CDR3, as DNA: TGTGCCAGCAATACCGGGACAGGGTTTTACGAGCAGTACTTC. This translates into CASNTGTGFYEQYF.

The table lists this clonotype with a few counts. V is TRBV7-2 and J is TRBJ2-5; the match to TRBD1 covers 9 bases. Per the germline V gene, CDR1 is SGHTA and CDR2 is FQGNSA. V lost 3 bases, J lost 12 bases, and 11 bases stayed unmatched. The CDR3 is 14 amino acids. CDR3 nucleotides: TGTGCCAGCAGCTTCCGCCCGGGACAGGGAGTGGAGTACTTC. Translating gives CASSFRPGQGVEYF.

The rearrangement links TRBV3-1 to TRBJ2-1; unclear D gene. The CDR3 is 15 residues long. With 1 base removed from V and 5 bases from J, the gap between germline ends came to 12 bases. Germline values: CDR1 LGHDT, CDR2 YNNKEL (reference sequence). The CDR3 reads CASSQVGPRHNEQFF. In nucleotides, the CDR3 is TGTGCCAGCAGCCAAGTTGGGCCTAGACACAATGAGCAGTTCTTC.

This CDR3 is CASSFGGHIQYF. The CDR3 DNA reads as TGTGCCAGCAGTTTCGGGGGACACATTCAGTACTTC. The chain carries TRBV28 and TRBJ2-4, with D possibly TRBD2 on 6 matching bases. The CDR3 totals 12 residues. V was cut by 3 bases and J by 8 bases, with 8 bases left in between. CDR1 is MDHEN and CDR2 is SYDVKM in the germline V gene.

There are a few counts of this clonotype. The CDR3, as DNA: TGTGCCAGCAGCTTAGGGGACAGATGGCAGCCCCAGCATTTT. It yields the protein CASSLGDRWQPQHF. This rearrangement joins TRBV7-9 to TRBJ1-5; 7 nucleotides align to TRBD1. The V segment lost 1 base and the J segment 7 bases; nucleotides outside the gene matches: 4. This CDR3 has 14 residues. Looked up from germline, CDR1 is SEHNR and CDR2 is FQNEAQ (reference sequence).

V is TRBV4-3 and J is TRBJ2-1; 11 positions match TRBD2. The CDR3 consists of 16 residues. Germline V gives CDR1 LGHNA, CDR2 YSLEER. J lost 5 bases, V lost 4 bases, and 7 bases had no gene match. The CDR3 DNA follows: TGCGCCAGCAGCCGAGTAGCGGGAGGGCCGGACAATGAGCAGTTCTTC. This encodes CASSRVAGGPDNEQFF.

This clonotype has ten or more counts. The gene calls are TRBV7-2 and TRBJ2-3; D is perhaps TRBD1 (6 bases). Between the trimmed V and J ends, which lost 5 bases and 2 bases, there was a span of 17 bases. There are 16 residues in the CDR3. CDR1 SGHTA and CDR2 FQGNSA come from the germline V gene. CDR3 DNA sequence: TGTGCCAGCAGCCGCCCACCCGGACAGATCACAGATACGCAGTATTTT. Translating gives CASSRPPGQITDTQYF.